The T cell receptor (beta chain) described here comes from a study of T cell clones after liver transplantation. Trimming removed 3 bases from V and 2 bases from J; junction bases left unmatched: 7. The CDR3 length is 16 residues. Germline V CDR1 and CDR2: SGHTS, YDEGEE. The table came from immunoSEQ multiplex PCR; TCRdb's copy has only in-frame clones and leaves some out. Among 65,000 to 95,000 clones listed, 80% were seen once. This TCR was recovered from a human donor who received a liver transplant. The sample consisted of CD4+ T cells from blood, taken before liver transplant. V gene TRBV5-8 combines with J gene TRBJ2-7; TRBD2 matches 11 bases. The DNA for the CDR3 is TGTGCCAGCAGCTCCCGGACTAGCGGGCGCACCTACGAGCAGTACTTC. Translation: CASSSRTSGRTYEQYF.